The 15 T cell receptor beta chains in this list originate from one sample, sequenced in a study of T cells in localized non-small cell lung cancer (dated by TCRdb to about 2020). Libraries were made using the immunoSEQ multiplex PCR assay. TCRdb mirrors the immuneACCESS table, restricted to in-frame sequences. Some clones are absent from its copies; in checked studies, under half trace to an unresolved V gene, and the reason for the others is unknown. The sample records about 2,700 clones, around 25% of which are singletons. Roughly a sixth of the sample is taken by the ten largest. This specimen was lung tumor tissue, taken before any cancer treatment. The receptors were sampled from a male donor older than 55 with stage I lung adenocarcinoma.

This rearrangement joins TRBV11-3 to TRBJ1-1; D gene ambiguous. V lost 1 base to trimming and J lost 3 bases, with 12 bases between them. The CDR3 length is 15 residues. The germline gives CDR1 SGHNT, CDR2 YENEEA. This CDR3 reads CASSLVGFGDTEAFF. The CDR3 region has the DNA TGTGCCAGCAGCTTAGTCGGGTTCGGGGACACTGAAGCTTTCTTT.

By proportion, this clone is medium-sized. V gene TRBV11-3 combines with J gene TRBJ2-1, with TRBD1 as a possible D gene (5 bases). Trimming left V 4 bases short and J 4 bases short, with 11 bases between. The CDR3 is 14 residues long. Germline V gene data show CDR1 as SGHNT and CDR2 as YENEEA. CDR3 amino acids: CASSSQGSYNEQFF. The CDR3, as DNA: TGTGCCAGCAGCTCCCAGGGCTCTTACAATGAGCAGTTCTTC. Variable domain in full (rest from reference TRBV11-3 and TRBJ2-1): EAGVVQSPRYKIIEKKQPVAFWCNPISGHNTLYWYLQNLGQGPELLIRYENEEAVDDSQLPKDRFSAERLKGVDSTLKIQPAELGDSAVYLCASSSQGSYNEQFFGPGTRLTVL.

The CDR3 nucleotides read TGTGCCAGTAGTACTAGACAGGGGGCCATTCAGCCCCAGCATTTT. This codes for CASSTRQGAIQPQHF. The J gene is TRBJ1-5, the V gene TRBV19; 10 positions match TRBD1. V lost 4 bases and J lost 6; bases outside the gene matches: 6. The CDR3 extends over 15 amino acids. Germline V lookup: CDR1 LNHDA, CDR2 SQIVND (reference sequence). Using reference TRBV19 and TRBJ1-5 for the parts outside the CDR3, the full variable domain is DGGITQSPKYLFRKEGQNVTLSCEQNLNHDAMYWYRQDPGQGLRLIYYSQIVNDFQKGDIAEGYSVSREKKESFPLTVTSAQKNPTAFYLCASSTRQGAIQPQHFGDGTRLSIL.

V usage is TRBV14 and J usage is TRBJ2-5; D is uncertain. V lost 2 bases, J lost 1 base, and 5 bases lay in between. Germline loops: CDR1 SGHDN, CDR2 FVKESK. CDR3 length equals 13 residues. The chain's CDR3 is CASSQNSQETQYF. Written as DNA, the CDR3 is TGTGCCAGCAGCCAAAACAGCCAAGAGACCCAGTACTTC.

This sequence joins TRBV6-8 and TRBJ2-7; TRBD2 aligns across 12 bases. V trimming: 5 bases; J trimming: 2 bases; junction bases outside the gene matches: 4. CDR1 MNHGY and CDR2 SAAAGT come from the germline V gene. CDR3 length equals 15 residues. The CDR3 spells CASSPWTSGAYEQYF. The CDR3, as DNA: TGTGCCAGCAGTCCTTGGACTAGCGGGGCCTACGAGCAGTACTTC.

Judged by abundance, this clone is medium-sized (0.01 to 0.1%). Here the CDR3 DNA reads TGTGCCAGCAGTGACCAGGGTGTCAATGAGCAGTTCTTC. This sequence encodes CASSDQGVNEQFF. The J gene is TRBJ2-1, the V gene TRBV2; tentative D call: TRBD1 (5 bases). V lost 3 bases, J lost 6 bases, and 9 bases lay in between. Germline assignment: CDR1 SNHLY and CDR2 FYNNEI. This CDR3 has 13 residues.

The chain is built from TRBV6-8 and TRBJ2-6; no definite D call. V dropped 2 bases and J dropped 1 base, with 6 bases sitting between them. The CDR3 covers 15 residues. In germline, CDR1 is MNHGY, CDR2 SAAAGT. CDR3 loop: CASSYGVSGANVLTF. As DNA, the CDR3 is TGTGCCAGCAGTTACGGGGTTTCTGGGGCCAACGTCCTGACTTTC.

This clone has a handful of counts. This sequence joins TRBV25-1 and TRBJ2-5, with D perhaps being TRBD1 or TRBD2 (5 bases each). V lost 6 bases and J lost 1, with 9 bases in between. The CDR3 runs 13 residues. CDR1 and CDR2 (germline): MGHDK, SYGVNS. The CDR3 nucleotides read TGTGCCAGCAGGAGAGGGGCCCAAGAGACCCAGTACTTC. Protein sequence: CASRRGAQETQYF.

The CDR3 sequence is CASSRSGGTYNEQFF. CDR3 nucleotides: TGTGCCAGCTCACGGTCAGGCGGGACTTACAATGAGCAGTTCTTC. V gene TRBV18 combines with J gene TRBJ2-1, with D possibly being TRBD2 (6 bases). This CDR3 region has 15 residues. The V gene lost 4 bases and the J gene lost 4 bases, with 14 bases spanning the gap. The V gene's germline CDR1 is KGHSH and CDR2 LQKENI.

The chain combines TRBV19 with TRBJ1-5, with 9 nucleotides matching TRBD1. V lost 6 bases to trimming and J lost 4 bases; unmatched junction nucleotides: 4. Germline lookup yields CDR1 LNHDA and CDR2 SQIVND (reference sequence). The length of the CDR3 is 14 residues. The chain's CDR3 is CASSATGGNQPQHF. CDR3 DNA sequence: TGTGCCAGTAGCGCGACAGGGGGAAATCAGCCCCAGCATTTT.

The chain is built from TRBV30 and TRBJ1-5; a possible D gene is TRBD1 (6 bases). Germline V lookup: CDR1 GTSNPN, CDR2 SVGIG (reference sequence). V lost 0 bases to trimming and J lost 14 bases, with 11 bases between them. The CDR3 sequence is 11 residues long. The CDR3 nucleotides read TGTGCCTGGAGTGTAGGGGGAGGTAAGCATTTT. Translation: CAWSVGGGKHF.

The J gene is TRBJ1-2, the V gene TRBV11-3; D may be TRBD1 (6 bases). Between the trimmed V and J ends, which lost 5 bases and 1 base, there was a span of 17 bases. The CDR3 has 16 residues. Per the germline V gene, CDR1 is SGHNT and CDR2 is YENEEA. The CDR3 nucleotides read TGTGCCAGCAGCACCGGGGCCAGGGGAGTTAACTATGGCTACACCTTC. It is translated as CASSTGARGVNYGYTF.

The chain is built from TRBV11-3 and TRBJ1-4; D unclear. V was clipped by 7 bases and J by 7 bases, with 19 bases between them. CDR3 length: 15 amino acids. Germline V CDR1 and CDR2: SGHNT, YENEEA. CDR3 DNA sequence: TGTGCCAGCATGGTGACGGGGAGCCCTTTTGAAAAACTGTTTTTT. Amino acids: CASMVTGSPFEKLFF.

CDR3 region: CASSPRVDTGELFF. CDR3 bases: TGTGCCAGCTCACCCCGTGTGGACACCGGGGAGCTGTTTTTT. The V and J genes are TRBV18 and TRBJ2-2; D remains ambiguous. Per germline, CDR1 KGHSH and CDR2 LQKENI. V was trimmed by 3 bases and J by 3 bases, leaving 8 bases between them. The CDR3 spans 14 residues.

CDR3 coding DNA: TGTGCCAGCAGTTTAGTAGGACTAGCAAAGGGCGAGCAGTACTTC. This gives the protein CASSLVGLAKGEQYF. The V gene is TRBV28, the J gene TRBJ2-7; the match to TRBD2 covers 8 bases. CDR1 and CDR2 from the germline V gene are MDHEN and SYDVKM. V lost 2 bases to trimming and J lost 6 bases; unmatched junction nucleotides: 9. The CDR3 covers 15 residues.